This T cell receptor beta chain was profiled in a study of T-cell reconstitution after alpha-beta-depleted transplantation in children. Study-level points and caveats: There were reportedly several hundred expanded graft clones from which alpha-beta T cells came about two months after transplant. After transplant, high TCRbeta diversity at day 60 in some patients arose from surviving recipient T cells and thymic progenitors. T cells produced anew were the main source of T-cell counts and diversity one year after transplant.

TCRbeta library construction was performed incorporating unique molecular identifiers. TCRdb called the PCR reads again in MiXCR, with one record for every CDR3 protein. The data contain roughly 48,000 distinct CDR3 sequences, less than 6% of them singletons. The CDR3 has 14 amino acids. V was trimmed by 1 base and J by 3 bases, leaving 9 bases between them. CDR1 is SGHVS, CDR2 FNYEAQ, per germline. This clonotype was seen at least ten times. Its cognate antigen is unknown. This TCR derives from a female patient aged 2 to 10 who had a stem cell transplant for aplastic anemia, so the T cells may come from the graft donor. The material sequenced was PBMCs, mostly from graft donor cells, taken 60 days after TCRalphabeta/CD19-depleted stem cell transplant. This sequence joins TRBV7-6 and TRBJ2-5; possible D gene TRBD1, 6 bases. CDR3 protein: CASSLVPGEETQYF. The CDR3 DNA reads as TGTGCCAGCAGCTTAGTGCCAGGGGAAGAGACCCAGTACTTC.